What follows are 23 T cell receptor beta chains derived from one specimen sequenced in a study of post-analysis software for immune sequencing data. These receptors' targets are unknown. Unique molecular identifiers featured in each of the TCR beta cDNA libraries. Using its own MiXCR run on the PCR reads, TCRdb lists one record per CDR3 protein. The sample records approximately 360,000 distinct CDR3 sequences, roughly 38% being singletons. Broader study findings: TRBV segments more frequent in patients than in controls numbered roughly 5 and included TRBV5-6, TRBV5-1 and TRBV20-1.

Sequencing was performed on blood. The receptors stem from a girl aged 10-17 years with multiple sclerosis.

The rearrangement uses TRBV11-2 and TRBJ2-5, with a weak D call TRBD1 (6 bases). The DNA end is more similar to TRBJ2-7, so the J call may be wrong. The CDR3 is 16 amino acids. Germline CDR1 SGHAT, CDR2 FQNNGV. CDR3 sequence: CASSPLGGKSSYEQYF. Here the CDR3 DNA reads TGTGCCAGCAGCCCCCTAGGGGGTAAGAGCTCCTACGAGCAGTACTTC.

The rearrangement links TRBV7-6 to TRBJ2-1, with 8 bases matching TRBD1. Germline V gene lookup returns CDR1 SGHVS and CDR2 FNYEAQ. The CDR3 runs 14 residues. J gave up 1 base and V 5 bases, and 1 base lay outside the gene matches. The CDR3 spells CASSRQGSYNEQFF. DNA for the CDR3: TGTGCCAGCAGCCGACAGGGGTCCTACAATGAGCAGTTCTTC. Filled out from reference TRBV7-6 and TRBJ2-1, the complete variable domain reads GAGVSQSPRYKVTKRGQDVALRCDPISGHVSLYWYRQALGQGPEFLTYFNYEAQQDKSGLPNDRFSAERPEGSISTLTIQRTEQRDSAMYRCASSRQGSYNEQFFGPGTRLTVL.

This clonotype showed up just a few times. This chain links TRBV7-9 with TRBJ1-2, with unresolved D. The CDR3 extends over 13 amino acids. Trimming removed 10 bases from V and 5 bases from J, with 17 bases in between. CDR1 SEHNR and CDR2 FQNEAQ come from the germline V gene (reference sequence). In DNA, the CDR3 is TGTGCCACCGAGTGGGCCGTGGGATATGGCTACACCTTC. This translates into CATEWAVGYGYTF.

The chain joins TRBV20-1 to TRBJ2-3; 9 bases are a match to TRBD1. The CDR3 runs 12 residues. Germline trimming cut 3 bases from V and 6 bases from J; bases unmatched to any gene: 1. Germline-derived CDR1 and CDR2 are DFQATT and SNEGSKA (reference sequence). The CDR3 sequence: CSASGTGDTQYF. DNA for the CDR3: TGCAGTGCTAGTGGGACAGGGGATACGCAGTATTTT.

This clonotype appeared a few times. The rearrangement joins TRBV5-4 to TRBJ2-7; TRBD2 is a possible D gene (6 bases). The germline V gene encodes CDR1 SGHNT and CDR2 YYREEE (reference sequence). V was pared by 0 bases and J by 5 bases, with 18 bases between. This CDR3 has 16 amino acids. CDR3 sequence (DNA): TGTGCCAGCAGCTTGGCCCCGGGAGCCAGTGTCGACGAGCAGTACTTC. It specifies CASSLAPGASVDEQYF.

The chain combines TRBV2 with TRBJ1-4; D call uncertain. The CDR3 totals 14 residues. V was trimmed by 0 bases and J by 1 base, leaving 3 bases between them. Germline CDR1 reads SNHLY; CDR2 reads FYNNEI. As DNA, the CDR3 is TGTGCCAGCAGTGAAGCTGGAACTAATGAAAAACTGTTTTTT. It codes for CASSEAGTNEKLFF.

This clonotype was counted between two and nine times. The V gene is TRBV4-1, the J gene TRBJ2-1; 7 bases agree with TRBD2. Germline CDR1 and CDR2: MGHRA and YSYEKL. Trimming cost V 1 base and J 5 bases; bases outside gene matches: 11. This CDR3 has 17 amino acids. The DNA for the CDR3 is TGCGCCAGCAGCCAAGGACTGACCGGGGGGTTTAACAATGAGCAGTTCTTC. As protein: CASSQGLTGGFNNEQFF.

This clonotype was detected ten times or more. The chain employs TRBV5-6 and TRBJ2-7, with TRBD2 matching 9 bases. CDR1 is SGHDT and CDR2 is YYEEEE in the germline V gene. The CDR3 extends over 16 amino acids. The trim removed 5 bases at V and 3 bases at J, leaving 12 bases unmatched. The CDR3, as DNA: TGTGCCAGCAGACGACTAGCGGCCCTCTTGGGCTACGAGCAGTACTTC. Translating it yields CASRRLAALLGYEQYF.

This clonotype was observed a handful of times. The chain is built from TRBV28 and TRBJ2-3; unclear D gene. This CDR3 region has 14 residues. The germline CDR1 and CDR2 sequences are MDHEN and SYDVKM. With 7 bases removed from V and 2 bases from J, the gap between germline ends came to 13 bases. CDR3 nucleotide sequence: TGTGCCAGCATCCCATTCGGAAACACAGATACGCAGTATTTT. Translating it yields CASIPFGNTDTQYF.

V and J are TRBV20-1 and TRBJ1-5, with D possibly TRBD1 on 5 matching bases. Germline V gives CDR1 DFQATT, CDR2 SNEGSKA (reference sequence). The V and J ends lost 6 bases and 7 bases respectively, with 13 bases between them. CDR3 length: 12 amino acids. CDR3 loop: CSATGILQPQHF. For the CDR3, the DNA is TGCAGTGCAACAGGTATTCTCCAGCCCCAGCATTTT.

A few counts support this clonotype. V is TRBV27 and J is TRBJ2-7; TRBD1 aligns across 7 bases. The CDR3 consists of 15 residues. Germline V lookup: CDR1 MNHEY, CDR2 SMNVEV (reference sequence). J gave up 4 bases and V 2 bases, and 8 bases lay outside the gene matches. The CDR3 is CASSLIGGAWYEQYF. Written as DNA, the CDR3 is TGTGCCAGCAGTTTAATAGGGGGCGCGTGGTACGAGCAGTACTTC.

The rearrangement uses TRBV7-9 and TRBJ1-1, with no clear D. CDR1 is SEHNR and CDR2 is FQNEAQ in the germline V gene (reference sequence). The CDR3 spans 13 residues. The germline V and J ends were trimmed by 3 bases and 4 bases, with 9 bases remaining between them. The CDR3 DNA reads as TGTGCCAGCAGCTTTATTGAGGGCACTGAAGCTTTCTTT. Translation gives CASSFIEGTEAFF.

This clonotype was detected ten times or more. The chain joins TRBV12-3 or TRBV12-4 to TRBJ2-5, with D possibly being TRBD1 or TRBD2 (6 bases each). CDR3 length equals 13 residues. V gave up 7 bases and J gave up 1 base, with 10 bases separating them. The CDR3 coding sequence is TGTGCCAGCAACCGGGGGCCCCAAGAGACCCAGTACTTC. This codes for CASNRGPQETQYF.

About this clonotype itself: A single base separates this from a much larger clone, so it may be a read error. The chain joins TRBV12-3 or TRBV12-4 to TRBJ2-7; D unresolved. The CDR3 has 12 amino acids. The CDR3 coding sequence is TGTGCCAGCAGTTTCTCGAGATACGATCAGTACTTC. It encodes CASSFSRYDQYF.

In this sample, this clonotype turned up a few times. The V gene is TRBV7-9, the J gene TRBJ2-1; TRBD1 might be the D (6 bases). With 2 bases removed from V and 10 bases from J, the gap between germline ends came to 6 bases. The CDR3 extends over 11 amino acids. Germline values: CDR1 SEHNR, CDR2 FQNEAQ (reference sequence). In nucleotides, the CDR3 is TGTGCCAGCAGCTTAACAGGGGAGCAGTTCTTC. Residues: CASSLTGEQFF.

A word on this clonotype: At one boundary the junction diverges from the germline segment, which might be a read error. V gene TRBV5-1 combines with J gene TRBJ2-3; 9 nucleotides match TRBD2. This CDR3 is 15 amino acids long. Germline V gene lookup returns CDR1 SGHRS and CDR2 YFSETQ. The CDR3 here is CAGSPSGGSTDTQYF. DNA for the CDR3: TGCGCCGGCAGCCCGAGCGGGGGGTCTACAGATACGCAGTATTTT. The variable domain in full, completed from reference TRBV5-1 and TRBJ2-3, reads KAGVTQTPRYLIKTRGQQVTLSCSPISGHRSVSWYQQTPGQGLQFLFEYFSETQRNKGNFPGRFSGRQFSNSRSEMNVSTLELGDSALYLCAGSPSGGSTDTQYFGPGTRLTVL.

CDR3 nucleotides: TGCGCCAGCAGCTTGATCGCAGGGAAACATTTGGCAGATACGCAGTATTTT. Protein sequence: CASSLIAGKHLADTQYF. The chain joins TRBV5-1 to TRBJ2-3, with D perhaps TRBD1 (5 bases). Germline lookup yields CDR1 SGHRS and CDR2 YFSETQ. The CDR3 length is 17 residues. V lost 1 base and J 4 bases, leaving 19 bases between the germline ends.

This clonotype occurred once. The V and J genes are TRBV20-1 and TRBJ2-1; D unclear. The CDR3 has 13 residues. The V gene's germline CDR1 is DFQATT and CDR2 SNEGSKA (reference sequence). V shed 3 bases and J shed 7 bases, with 13 bases lying between them. The CDR3: CSASRLSRNEQFF. The CDR3 DNA follows: TGCAGTGCTAGTAGGCTCTCTAGGAATGAGCAGTTCTTC.

This CDR3 is CASSQDFERGAYYEQYF. The CDR3 coding sequence is TGCGCCAGCAGCCAAGATTTTGAGCGGGGGGCCTACTACGAGCAGTACTTC. V and J are TRBV4-3 and TRBJ2-7; 9 bases fit TRBD2. Unmatched junction bases numbered 9, after V lost 0 bases and J lost 3 bases. From germline, CDR1 is LGHNA and CDR2 YSLEER. The CDR3 contains 17 residues.

The sample holds many counts of this clonotype. V and J are TRBV12-3 or TRBV12-4 and TRBJ2-5; D is tentatively TRBD1 or TRBD2 (5 bases each). V lost 3 bases to trimming and J lost 0 bases, with 5 bases between them. The CDR3 totals 13 residues. The CDR3 nucleotides read TGTGCCAGCAGTTTGGGACACCAAGAGACCCAGTACTTC. This sequence encodes CASSLGHQETQYF.

The chain couples TRBV28 to TRBJ2-3; D may correspond to TRBD1 or TRBD2 (7 bases each). The CDR3 has 16 residues. Germline V gene lookup returns CDR1 MDHEN and CDR2 SYDVKM. V dropped 7 bases and J dropped 7 bases, with 24 bases sitting between them. CDR3 nucleotide sequence: TGTGCCAGCAACCCCGCAGGCCAGGGGGGAGGGCATACGCAGTATTTT. It is translated as CASNPAGQGGGHTQYF.

This clonotype was seen a handful of times. V is TRBV7-9 and J is TRBJ2-7; 7 bases are shared with TRBD1. Trimming cost V 5 bases and J 6 bases; bases outside gene matches: 4. The germline V gene encodes CDR1 SEHNR and CDR2 FQNEAQ (reference sequence). The CDR3 runs 12 residues. The CDR3 DNA reads as TGTGCCAGCAGCCATGACAGGGTCGAGCAGTACTTC. Amino acid sequence: CASSHDRVEQYF.

This clonotype has a count of ten or more. The chain is built from TRBV6-1 and TRBJ2-7; 7 bases align to TRBD1. J was trimmed by 4 bases and V by 6 bases; bases with no gene match: 6. The CDR3 spans 13 residues. CDR1 is MNHNS, CDR2 SASEGT, per germline. The CDR3 DNA is TGTGCCAGCAGCGGGGACAGCTTATACGAGCAGTACTTC. As protein: CASSGDSLYEQYF.